The sequence of this TCR beta chain was determined in a study of OX40 agonist ivuxolimab in advanced cancers. At the level of the study: Ivuxolimab is a fully human IgG2 antibody that activates OX40 (CD134). Overall study findings and caveats: Expanded clones were, on average, more numerous in CD8+ T cells than in CD4+. Blood T cells, both CD4+ and CD8+, expanded clonally by week 6 at 0.1 to 3.0 mg/kg.

Method: immunoSEQ multiplex PCR; TCRdb's copy keeps in-frame clones and lacks some. The sample includes some 11,000 clones, 80% of them seen just once. On this clone itself: Its matching antigen is unknown.

Per the germline V gene, CDR1 is SEHNR and CDR2 is FQNEAQ (reference sequence). The CDR3 is 14 residues long. Trimming removed 0 bases from V and 2 bases from J, with 8 bases in between. Sampling of blood occurred at baseline, cycle 4 day 1, and cycle 7 day 1. The sequencing used CD4+ or CD8+ T cells sorted from blood, collected in a trial of the OX40 agonist ivuxolimab. This TCR was sampled from an adult with an advanced solid tumor such as melanoma, head and neck, liver or kidney cancer. The V call is TRBV7-9, the J call TRBJ2-7; D remains ambiguous. The CDR3 DNA reads TGTGCCAGCAGCTTAGCCGCGGATACCTACGAGCAGTACTTC. Protein: CASSLAADTYEQYF.